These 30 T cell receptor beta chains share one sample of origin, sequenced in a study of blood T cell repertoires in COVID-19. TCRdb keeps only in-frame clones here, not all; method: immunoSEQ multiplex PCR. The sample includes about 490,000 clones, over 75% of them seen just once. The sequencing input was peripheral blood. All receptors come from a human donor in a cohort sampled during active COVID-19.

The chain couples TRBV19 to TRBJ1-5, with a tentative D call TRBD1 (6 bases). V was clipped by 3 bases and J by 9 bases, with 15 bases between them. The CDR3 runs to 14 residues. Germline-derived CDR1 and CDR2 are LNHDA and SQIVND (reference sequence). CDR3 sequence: CASSMRGTRLPQHF. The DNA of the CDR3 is TGTGCCAGTAGTATGAGGGGGACTAGGTTGCCCCAGCATTTT.

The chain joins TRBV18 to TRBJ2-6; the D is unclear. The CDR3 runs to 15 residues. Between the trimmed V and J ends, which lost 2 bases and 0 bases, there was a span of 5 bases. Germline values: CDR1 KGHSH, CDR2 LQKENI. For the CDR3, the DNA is TGTGCCAGCTCACCAGCGTTCTCTGGGGCCAACGTCCTGACTTTC. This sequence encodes CASSPAFSGANVLTF.

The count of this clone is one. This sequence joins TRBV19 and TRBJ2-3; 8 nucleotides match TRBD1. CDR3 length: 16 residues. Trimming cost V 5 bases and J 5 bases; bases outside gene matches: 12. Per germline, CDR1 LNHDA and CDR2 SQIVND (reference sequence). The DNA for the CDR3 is TGTGCCAGTAGTCCATTGACAGGGGAGGCCAGAGATACGCAGTATTTT. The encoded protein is CASSPLTGEARDTQYF.

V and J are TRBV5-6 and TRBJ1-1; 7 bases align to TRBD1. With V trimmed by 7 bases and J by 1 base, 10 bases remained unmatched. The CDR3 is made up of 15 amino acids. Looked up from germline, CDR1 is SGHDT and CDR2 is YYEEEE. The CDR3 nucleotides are TGTGCCAGCGGATGGGGGGACAGACCGAACACTGAAGCTTTCTTT. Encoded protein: CASGWGDRPNTEAFF.

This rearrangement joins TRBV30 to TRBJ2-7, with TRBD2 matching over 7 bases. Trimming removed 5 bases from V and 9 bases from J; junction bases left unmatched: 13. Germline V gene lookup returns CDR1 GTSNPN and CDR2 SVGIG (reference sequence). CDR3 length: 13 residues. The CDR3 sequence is CAWGVSGSVGQYF. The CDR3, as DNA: TGTGCCTGGGGGGTTAGCGGGTCTGTAGGGCAGTACTTC.

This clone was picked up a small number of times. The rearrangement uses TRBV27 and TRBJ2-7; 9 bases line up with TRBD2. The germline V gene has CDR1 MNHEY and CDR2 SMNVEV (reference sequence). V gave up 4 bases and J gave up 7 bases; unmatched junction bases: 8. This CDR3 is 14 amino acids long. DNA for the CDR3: TGTGCCAGCAGTTCCATAGCGGGAGCCGGGGAGCAGTACTTC. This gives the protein CASSSIAGAGEQYF.

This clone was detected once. DNA of the CDR3: TGTGCCACCAGTGATTGGACAAGGACAGGGGGCGCTTTCTTT. This sequence encodes CATSDWTRTGGAFF. V usage is TRBV24-1 and J usage is TRBJ1-1; 11 nucleotides agree with TRBD1. Trimming cost V 2 bases and J 11 bases; bases outside gene matches: 6. The CDR3 is 14 amino acids. Germline assignment: CDR1 KGHDR and CDR2 SFDVKD.

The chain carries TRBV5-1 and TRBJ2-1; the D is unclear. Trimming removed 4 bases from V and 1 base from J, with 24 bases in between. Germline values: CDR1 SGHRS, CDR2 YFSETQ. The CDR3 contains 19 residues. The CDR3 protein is CASSIDPFRETRSYNEQFF. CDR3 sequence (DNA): TGCGCCAGCAGCATTGACCCTTTTCGAGAAACCAGGTCCTACAATGAGCAGTTCTTC.

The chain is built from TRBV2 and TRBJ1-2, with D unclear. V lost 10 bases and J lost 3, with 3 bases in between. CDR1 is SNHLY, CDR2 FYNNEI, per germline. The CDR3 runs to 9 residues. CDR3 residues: CAIDYGYTF. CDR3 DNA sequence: TGTGCCATCGACTATGGCTACACCTTC.

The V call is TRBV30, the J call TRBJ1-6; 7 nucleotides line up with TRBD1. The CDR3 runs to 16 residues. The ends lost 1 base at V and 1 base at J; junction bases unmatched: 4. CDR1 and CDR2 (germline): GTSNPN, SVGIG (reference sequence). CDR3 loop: CAWSEGGASYNSPLHF. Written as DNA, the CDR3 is TGTGCCTGGAGTGAAGGGGGCGCATCCTATAATTCACCCCTCCACTTT.

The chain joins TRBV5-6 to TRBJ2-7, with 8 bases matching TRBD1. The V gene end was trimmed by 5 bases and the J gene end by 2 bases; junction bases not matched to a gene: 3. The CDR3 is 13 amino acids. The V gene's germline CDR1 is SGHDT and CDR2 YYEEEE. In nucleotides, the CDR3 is TGTGCCAGCAGATTGACAGGGGCCTACGAGCAGTACTTC. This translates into CASRLTGAYEQYF.

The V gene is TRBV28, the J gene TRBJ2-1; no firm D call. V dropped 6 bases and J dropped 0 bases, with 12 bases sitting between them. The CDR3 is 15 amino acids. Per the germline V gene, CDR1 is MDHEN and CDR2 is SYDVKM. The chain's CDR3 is CASSPVFLSYNEQFF. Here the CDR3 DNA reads TGTGCCAGCAGCCCAGTATTCCTCTCCTACAATGAGCAGTTCTTC.

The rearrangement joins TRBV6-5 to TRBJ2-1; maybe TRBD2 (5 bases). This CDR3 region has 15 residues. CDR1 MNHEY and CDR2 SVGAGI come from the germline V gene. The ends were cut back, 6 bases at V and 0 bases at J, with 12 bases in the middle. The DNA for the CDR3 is TGTGCCAGCAGGGGAGACCCCGTCTCCTACAATGAGCAGTTCTTC. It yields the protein CASRGDPVSYNEQFF.

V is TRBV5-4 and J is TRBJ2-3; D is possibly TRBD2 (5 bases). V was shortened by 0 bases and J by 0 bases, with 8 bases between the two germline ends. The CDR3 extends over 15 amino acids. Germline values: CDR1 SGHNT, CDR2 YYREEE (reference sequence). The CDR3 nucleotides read TGTGCCAGCAGCTTGGCGTGGACTAGCACAGATACGCAGTATTTT. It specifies CASSLAWTSTDTQYF.

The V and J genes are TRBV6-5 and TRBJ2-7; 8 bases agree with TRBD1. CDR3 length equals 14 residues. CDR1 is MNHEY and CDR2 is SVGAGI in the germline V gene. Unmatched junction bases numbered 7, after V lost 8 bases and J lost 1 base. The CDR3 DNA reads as TGTGCCAGCGAAAGAGGACAGGGTTCCTACGAGCAGTACTTC. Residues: CASERGQGSYEQYF.

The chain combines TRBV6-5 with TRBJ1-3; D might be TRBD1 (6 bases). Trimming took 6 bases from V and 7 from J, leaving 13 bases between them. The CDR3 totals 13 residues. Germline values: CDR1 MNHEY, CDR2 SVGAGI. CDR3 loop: CASSDTDRNTIYF. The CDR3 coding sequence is TGTGCCAGCAGCGATACTGACAGGAACACCATATATTTT.

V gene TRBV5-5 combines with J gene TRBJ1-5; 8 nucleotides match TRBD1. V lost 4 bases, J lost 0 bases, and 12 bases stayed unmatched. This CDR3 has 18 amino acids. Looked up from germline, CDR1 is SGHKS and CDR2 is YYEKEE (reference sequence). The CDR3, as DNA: TGTGCCAGCAGCCGGGAGAGACCGGGACAGGATAGCAATCAGCCCCAGCATTTT. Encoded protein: CASSRERPGQDSNQPQHF.

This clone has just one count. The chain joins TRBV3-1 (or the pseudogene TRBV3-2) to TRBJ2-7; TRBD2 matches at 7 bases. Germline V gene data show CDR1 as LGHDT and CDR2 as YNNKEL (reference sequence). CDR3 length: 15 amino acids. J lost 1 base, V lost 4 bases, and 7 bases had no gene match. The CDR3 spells CASSPSPGGSYEQYF. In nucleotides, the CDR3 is TGTGCCAGCAGCCCCTCACCGGGGGGATCCTACGAGCAGTACTTC.

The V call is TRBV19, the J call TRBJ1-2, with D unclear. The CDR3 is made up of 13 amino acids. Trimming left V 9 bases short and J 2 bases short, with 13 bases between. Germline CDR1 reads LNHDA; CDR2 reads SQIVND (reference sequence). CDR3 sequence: CASGRGGNYGYTF. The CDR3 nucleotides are TGTGCCAGCGGTCGAGGCGGGAACTATGGCTACACCTTC.

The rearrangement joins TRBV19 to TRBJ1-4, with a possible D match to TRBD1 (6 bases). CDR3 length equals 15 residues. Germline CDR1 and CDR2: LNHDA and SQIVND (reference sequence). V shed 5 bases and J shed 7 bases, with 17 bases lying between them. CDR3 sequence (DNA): TGTGCCAGTAGTGGGGGACAATGGGATGGTGAAAAACTGTTTTTT. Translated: CASSGGQWDGEKLFF.

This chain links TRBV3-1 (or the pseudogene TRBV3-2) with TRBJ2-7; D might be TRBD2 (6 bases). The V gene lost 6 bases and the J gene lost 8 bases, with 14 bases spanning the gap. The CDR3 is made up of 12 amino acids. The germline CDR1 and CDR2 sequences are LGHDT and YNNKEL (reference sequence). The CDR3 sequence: CASRAGASKQYF. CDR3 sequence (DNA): TGTGCCAGCAGAGCGGGTGCCTCCAAGCAGTACTTC.

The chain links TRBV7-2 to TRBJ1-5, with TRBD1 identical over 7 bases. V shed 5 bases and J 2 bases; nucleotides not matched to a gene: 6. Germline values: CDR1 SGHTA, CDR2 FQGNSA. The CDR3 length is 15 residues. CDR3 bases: TGTGCCAGCAGCCTCGACAGGGTTGGCAATCAGCCCCAGCATTTT. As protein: CASSLDRVGNQPQHF.

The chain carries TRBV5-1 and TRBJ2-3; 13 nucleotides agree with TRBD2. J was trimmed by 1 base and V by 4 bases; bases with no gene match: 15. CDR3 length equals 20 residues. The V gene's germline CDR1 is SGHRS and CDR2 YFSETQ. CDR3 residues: CASSGVTSGRPFGGTDTQYF. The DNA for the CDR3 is TGCGCCAGCAGCGGTGTGACTAGCGGGAGGCCATTCGGGGGCACAGATACGCAGTATTTT.

The CDR3, as DNA: TGTGCCAGCAGCTGGGCGACTAGCGGGAGTTTGTACGAGCAGTACTTC. Translating gives CASSWATSGSLYEQYF. V usage is TRBV7-8 and J usage is TRBJ2-7; 12 nucleotides line up with TRBD2. Unmatched junction bases numbered 8, after V lost 4 bases and J lost 4 bases. CDR3 size: 16 residues. Germline V gives CDR1 SGHVS, CDR2 FQNEAQ.

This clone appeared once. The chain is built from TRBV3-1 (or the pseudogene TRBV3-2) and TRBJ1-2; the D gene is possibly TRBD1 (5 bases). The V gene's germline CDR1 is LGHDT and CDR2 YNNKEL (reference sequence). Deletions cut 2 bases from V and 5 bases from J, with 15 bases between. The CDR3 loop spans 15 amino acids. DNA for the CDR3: TGTGCCAGCAGCCAATTACCAAAAAAGGGGTATGGCTACACCTTC. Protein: CASSQLPKKGYGYTF.

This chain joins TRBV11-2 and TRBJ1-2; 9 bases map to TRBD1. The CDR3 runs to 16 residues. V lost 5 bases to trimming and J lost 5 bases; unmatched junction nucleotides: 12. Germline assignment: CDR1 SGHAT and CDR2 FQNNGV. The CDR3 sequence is CASSPAGTGSPYGYTF. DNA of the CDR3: TGTGCCAGCAGCCCCGCTGGGACAGGGAGCCCATATGGCTACACCTTC.

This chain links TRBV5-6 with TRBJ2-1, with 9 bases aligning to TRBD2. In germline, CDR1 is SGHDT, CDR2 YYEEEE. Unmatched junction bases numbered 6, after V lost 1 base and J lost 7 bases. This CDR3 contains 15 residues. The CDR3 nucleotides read TGTGCCAGCAGCTTGATGACTAGCGGCTCGAATGAGCAGTTCTTC. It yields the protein CASSLMTSGSNEQFF.

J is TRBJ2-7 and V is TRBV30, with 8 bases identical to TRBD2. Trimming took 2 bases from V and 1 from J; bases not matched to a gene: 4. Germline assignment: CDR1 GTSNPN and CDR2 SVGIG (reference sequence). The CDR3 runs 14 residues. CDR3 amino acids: CAWSPGLGSYEQYF. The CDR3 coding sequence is TGTGCCTGGAGTCCGGGACTAGGGTCCTACGAGCAGTACTTC.

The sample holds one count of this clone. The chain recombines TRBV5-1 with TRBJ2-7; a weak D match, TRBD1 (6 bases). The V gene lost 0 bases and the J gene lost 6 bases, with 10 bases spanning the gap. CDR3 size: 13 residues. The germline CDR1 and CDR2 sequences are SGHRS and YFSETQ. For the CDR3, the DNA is TGCGCCAGCAGCTTGGACAGGGTTGGCGAGCAGTACTTC. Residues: CASSLDRVGEQYF.

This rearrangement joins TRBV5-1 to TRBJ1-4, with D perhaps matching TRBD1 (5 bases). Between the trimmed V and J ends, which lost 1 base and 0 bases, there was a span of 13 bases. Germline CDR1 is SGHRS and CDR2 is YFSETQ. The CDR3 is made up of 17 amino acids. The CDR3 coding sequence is TGCGCCAGCAGCTTGCCCGTAGGGGATGCAACTAATGAAAAACTGTTTTTT. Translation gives CASSLPVGDATNEKLFF.